These 15 T cell receptor beta chains were all obtained from the same sample, sequenced in a study of shared clonotypes between healthy human individuals. CD8 cells classed as naive were CD45RO-negative and positively selected for CCR7, excluding terminally differentiated effector memory CD45RA+ cells. Produced via immunoSEQ multiplex PCR; TCRdb's table is partial and in-frame only. The repertoire holds about 2.2 million clones, with just over 90% as singletons. Sequenced sample: naive CD8+ T cells from PBMCs. The receptors here all came from a man aged 18 to 30 in good health. Some clones in this sample may be carry-over from other donors' samples.

This clone was seen a handful of times. This may arise from a read error, as a much more abundant clone is one base away. The identical CDR3 is also encoded by other nucleotide sequences in the sample. V and J are TRBV7-9 and TRBJ1-1; no reliable D call. V was trimmed by 5 bases and J by 1 base, leaving 5 bases between them. CDR3 length equals 12 residues. CDR1 and CDR2 from the germline V gene are SEHNR and FQNEAQ (reference sequence). As DNA, the CDR3 is TGTGCCAGCAGCATAGGGAACACTGAAGCTTTCTTT. It is translated as CASSIGNTEAFF.

This sequence joins TRBV5-1 and TRBJ2-2, with 7 bases fitting TRBD1. Germline V gene lookup returns CDR1 SGHRS and CDR2 YFSETQ. The ends lost 1 base at V and 3 bases at J; junction bases unmatched: 6. The CDR3 contains 16 residues. The CDR3 reads CASSLSDRAYTGELFF. The DNA of the CDR3 is TGCGCCAGCAGCTTGTCCGACAGGGCCTACACCGGGGAGCTGTTTTTT. The complete variable domain, with remaining parts taken from reference TRBV5-1 and TRBJ2-2, reads KAGVTQTPRYLIKTRGQQVTLSCSPISGHRSVSWYQQTPGQGLQFLFEYFSETQRNKGNFPGRFSGRQFSNSRSEMNVSTLELGDSALYLCASSLSDRAYTGELFFGEGSRLTVL.

This clone appeared once. The chain uses TRBV27 and TRBJ2-7, with D tentatively TRBD2 (7 bases). CDR3 length: 15 residues. Trimming removed 6 bases from V and 4 bases from J, with 19 bases in between. The germline CDR1 and CDR2 sequences are MNHEY and SMNVEV (reference sequence). Written as DNA, the CDR3 is TGTGCCAGCAGGTGGGGGGGGCGCTTAAGTTACGAGCAGTACTTC. Translated, it gives CASRWGGRLSYEQYF.

The chain is built from TRBV4-3 and TRBJ2-1; D is unresolved. The CDR3 has 16 amino acids. Trimming left V 4 bases short and J 10 bases short, with 23 bases between. Germline CDR1 reads LGHNA; CDR2 reads YSLEER. CDR3 nucleotides: TGCGCCAGCAGCCCCGGGCTCCCACACACAATATACGAGCAGTTCTTC. As protein: CASSPGLPHTIYEQFF.

The chain uses TRBV4-2 and TRBJ2-5, with D uncertain. CDR3 length equals 18 residues. Germline V lookup: CDR1 LGHNA, CDR2 YNFKEQ. Trimming left V 1 base short and J 5 bases short, with 23 bases between. CDR3 region: CASSQVQIRAPGGETQYF. The CDR3 region has the DNA TGTGCCAGCAGCCAAGTGCAAATACGGGCTCCCGGTGGGGAGACCCAGTACTTC.

The CDR3 coding sequence is TGTGCCAGCAGCGCCCGCGGGTTAAGATGGGAGACCCAGTACTTC. Its translation: CASSARGLRWETQYF. The chain couples TRBV7-3 to TRBJ2-5; tentative D call: TRBD2 (5 bases). The ends were cut back, 5 bases at V and 5 bases at J, with 18 bases in the middle. This CDR3 contains 15 residues. Germline V CDR1 and CDR2: SGHTA, FQGTGA.

Concerning this clone itself: The junction does not match germline at one end; this may be a read error. The chain employs TRBV28 and TRBJ1-5; D ambiguous. The germline V gene encodes CDR1 MDHEN and CDR2 SYDVKM. The CDR3 is 15 amino acids. Here the CDR3 reads CASSLLAVSDQPQHF. CDR3 coding DNA: TGTGCCAGCAGTTTATTGGCGGTTAGCGATCAGCCCCAGCATTTT.

This chain links TRBV11-2 with TRBJ2-7; possibly TRBD2 for D (5 bases). The germline V gene encodes CDR1 SGHAT and CDR2 FQNNGV. Trimming cost V 0 bases and J 4 bases, with 10 bases left between them. The CDR3 has 14 amino acids. CDR3 loop: CASSLDYEGYEQYF. The CDR3 DNA is TGTGCCAGCAGCTTAGATTACGAGGGATACGAGCAGTACTTC.

V is TRBV5-4 and J is TRBJ2-7, with D perhaps matching TRBD2 (5 bases). The V gene lost 1 base and the J gene lost 2 bases, with 13 bases spanning the gap. Germline values: CDR1 SGHNT, CDR2 YYREEE (reference sequence). The CDR3 runs to 15 residues. CDR3 region: CASSLRLALPYEQYF. CDR3 nucleotide sequence: TGTGCCAGCAGCTTGAGGCTAGCTCTCCCCTACGAGCAGTACTTC.

V gene TRBV28 combines with J gene TRBJ2-1, with 9 bases lining up with TRBD1. CDR1 is MDHEN, CDR2 SYDVKM, per germline. The CDR3 sequence is 17 residues long. Trimming at V came to 5 bases and at J to 1 base, leaving 9 bases not matched to a gene. The CDR3 loop reads CASSPYPGTGSYNEQFF. The CDR3 DNA reads as TGTGCCAGCAGTCCATATCCGGGGACAGGGTCCTACAATGAGCAGTTCTTC.

This chain uses TRBV27 with TRBJ2-7, with a tentative D call TRBD2 (7 bases). This CDR3 comprises 16 residues. V lost 4 bases, J lost 4 bases, and 20 bases lay in between. From germline, CDR1 is MNHEY and CDR2 SMNVEV (reference sequence). The DNA for the CDR3 is TGTGCCAGCAGTTCCTCTGCGGGGGCCAAGGTATACGAGCAGTACTTC. Translating gives CASSSSAGAKVYEQYF.

The V gene is TRBV28, the J gene TRBJ1-2; D unresolved. CDR3 length: 14 residues. Deletions cut 5 bases from V and 4 bases from J, with 14 bases between. The V gene's germline CDR1 is MDHEN and CDR2 SYDVKM. The CDR3 coding sequence is TGTGCCAGCAGTAGAGGGTTAGGAATCTATGGCTACACCTTC. Its translation is CASSRGLGIYGYTF.

Notes on this clone: In the same sample, other DNA sequences code for this CDR3. The V and J genes are TRBV27 and TRBJ2-3; 8 positions match TRBD2. This CDR3 comprises 15 residues. Germline values: CDR1 MNHEY, CDR2 SMNVEV (reference sequence). Unmatched junction bases numbered 4, after V lost 5 bases and J lost 0 bases. DNA for the CDR3: TGTGCCAGCAGTCTAGCGGGTACTAGCACAGATACGCAGTATTTT. Translating gives CASSLAGTSTDTQYF.

This chain joins TRBV28 and TRBJ2-7; D remains unclear. CDR1 and CDR2 (germline): MDHEN, SYDVKM. The CDR3 loop spans 13 amino acids. V dropped 1 base and J dropped 3 bases, with 7 bases sitting between them. The CDR3 DNA is TGTGCCAGCAGTTTATTAGACAACTACGAGCAGTACTTC. Its translation is CASSLLDNYEQYF. The full variable domain, with the rest looked up from reference TRBV28 and TRBJ2-7, is DVKVTQSSRYLVKRTGEKVFLECVQDMDHENMFWYRQDPGLGLRLIYFSYDVKMKEKGDIPEGYSVSREKKERFSLILESASTNQTSMYLCASSLLDNYEQYFGPGTRLTVT.

The genes are TRBV28 and TRBJ1-1, with D tentatively TRBD1 (5 bases). The CDR3 is 15 amino acids. V lost 6 bases and J lost 1, with 15 bases in between. Germline V lookup: CDR1 MDHEN, CDR2 SYDVKM. CDR3 coding DNA: TGTGCCAGCAGCCTCCTGGGACGGAGGAACACTGAAGCTTTCTTT. Amino acid sequence: CASSLLGRRNTEAFF.